The 3 T cell receptor beta chains given below trace back to one sample, sequenced in a study of blood T cell repertoires in COVID-19. Generated by immunoSEQ multiplex PCR, the TCRdb table keeps only in-frame clones and is missing some. The profile shows about 110,000 clones, approximately 81% of them singletons. Material: peripheral blood. Receptor source: a human donor in a cohort sampled during active COVID-19.

CDR3 amino acids: CASSSSGGRESPLHF. In nucleotides, the CDR3 is TGTGCCAGCAGCTCCTCGGGGGGGCGAGAATCACCCCTCCACTTT. This chain connects TRBV7-9 to TRBJ1-6, with D tentatively TRBD1 (6 bases). Trimming cost V 4 bases and J 10 bases, with 17 bases left between them. CDR1 is SEHNR and CDR2 is FQNEAQ in the germline V gene (reference sequence). The CDR3 contains 15 residues.

This rearrangement joins TRBV6-2 or TRBV6-3 to TRBJ1-5, with unresolved D. Germline-derived CDR1 and CDR2 are MNHEY and SVGEGT. V gave up 0 bases and J gave up 4 bases, with 10 bases separating them. The CDR3 is made up of 15 amino acids. The CDR3 here is CASSYSIAGNQPQHF. CDR3 nucleotide sequence: TGTGCCAGCAGTTACTCGATCGCGGGAAATCAGCCCCAGCATTTT.

Here the CDR3 reads CASSPGGQSSVGVGELFF. The CDR3, as DNA: TGTGCCAGCAGCCCAGGGGGACAGTCGTCGGTGGGGGTGGGGGAGCTGTTTTTT. This sequence joins TRBV5-4 and TRBJ2-2; the match to TRBD1 covers 7 bases. This CDR3 region has 18 residues. The germline gives CDR1 SGHNT, CDR2 YYREEE (reference sequence). V trimming: 4 bases; J trimming: 8 bases; junction bases outside the gene matches: 20.